The clone carrying this T cell receptor (beta chain) was observed a handful of times. The antigen remains unidentified. Researchers ran the assay at a deep level. In the original analysis: ImmunoSEQ only sent back junction sequences with no quality scores, so filtering was done differently. Profiling relied on immunoSEQ multiplex PCR, and the TCRdb table lists in-frame clones only, not all of them. From that table come the V and J calls and clone size; the DNA was used to work out D and trimming. The sample has 2.3 million or so clones, more than 85% seen once. The data derive from a study of shared clonotypes between healthy human individuals. As for the study in general: Ranging from 18 to 49 in age, donors were a couple of women and three men.

Findings and caveats of the study: Shared clonotypes: 4.5% to 6.5% naive CD4, roughly 3.8% naive CD8, around 2.4% memory CD4, more than 0.3% memory CD8.

With 3 bases removed from V and 8 bases from J, the gap between germline ends came to 10 bases. Germline values: CDR1 DFQATT, CDR2 SNEGSKA (reference sequence). CDR3 length equals 11 residues. The chain uses TRBV20-1 and TRBJ1-2, with D possibly being TRBD1 (5 bases). The receptor was isolated from a man in his late teens or twenties in good health. Some clones in this sample may be carry-over from other donors' samples. Sequenced material: naive CD4+ T cells from PBMCs. As for subset: CD45RA+ positively selected. This CDR3 is CSASSGEGYTF. The DNA of the CDR3 is TGCAGTGCTAGTTCGGGGGAAGGCTACACCTTC.